The TCR beta chain described here comes from a study of blood T cells in healthy people across ages (dated by TCRdb to between 2015 and 2017). Background for the entire study: In model experiments, roughly one uniquely barcoded TCR beta cDNA molecule per two T cells was captured by template switching. Donors of different ages were randomly distributed across sequencing lanes to avoid experimental bias. Four age groups were formed from the donors: young (average 16 years), middle-aged (around 39), aged (about 68) and long-lived (about 80). Age-related changes in TCR beta repertoire diversity were measured in the study by deep sequencing normalized with unique cDNA molecular identifiers. Two additional independent replicas of 1 million unique cDNA reads from the same blood draw were analyzed for two donors (one aged 18 to 30 and one aged 80 or older).

With respect to this clonotype: Its target antigen remains unknown. No quality values exist for individual bases; no much larger clone is one base distant.

Overall study results and their limits: The long-lived group showed more naive CD4+ T cells, fewer expanded clones and increased TCR diversity than the aged group, suggesting age selection. The percentage of naive T cells measured by flow cytometry correlated strongly with observed TCR beta diversity. Because the CMV infection status of the donors was unknown, age-related changes in expanded clonotypes may potentially have been confounded. Estimates of total diversity based on one million sequenced T cells were regarded as lower bounds and as underestimates. As age increased, observed TCR beta diversity per million T cells dropped in a roughly linear way, and a significant reduction was already evident by age about 40. Because profiling used bulk unsorted PBMCs, naive and antigen-experienced compartments could not be compared conclusively.

Reading from cysteine to phenylalanine, the CDR3 counts 16 amino acids. Solely the CDR3 DNA is kept, with 48 bases framed from the first base. V gives up 1 base and J gives up 1 base, and the segment between their germline ends measures 10 bases. CDR1 and CDR2 are read off the germline V gene as KGHSH and LQKENI. The donors were 40 or so Caucasian individuals from Russia, aged 6 to 90 years, who were systemically healthy. Each donor gave about 11 milliliters of peripheral blood, drawn into EDTA-treated Vacutainer tubes. Ficoll-Paque density-gradient centrifugation was used to isolate PBMCs, with at least 6.5 million per sample. Trizol reagent was used to extract total RNA from the PBMCs, yielding at least 6 micrograms per sample. Naive CD45RAhigh/CD27high T cell percentages were measured by flow cytometry on a PBMC aliquot from every donor. Library preparation was by 5' RACE. Reads for this sample came from an Illumina HiSeq 2500. A second roughly 6 to 11 cycle PCR used a sample-barcoded 5' primer and a J-beta primer mix. A unique molecular identifier was introduced onto each TCR beta cDNA molecule by a template-switch 5' adaptor carrying 12 random nucleotides. Each sample yielded at least 2.5 million CDR3-containing paired-end reads. First-strand cDNA synthesis was performed from all RNA using the Mint cDNA synthesis kit, with priming by a TRBC-specific oligonucleotide. Following uracil-DNA glycosylase treatment, a first 18-cycle PCR with universal primers M1SS and BC2_uni_R was performed on all cDNA. In the authors' own workflow: Each sample was normalized by randomly selecting 1 million high-quality reads, each carrying a distinct molecular identifier. Instead of being binned into consensus sequences, reads with shared molecular identifiers were discarded. MiTCR, set to a Q25 quality threshold and the strictest error-elimination algorithm, was used for CDR3 identification, clonotype clustering and error correction. A nonparametric unseen species model with Euler transformation was used to estimate lower-bound total TCR beta diversity. TCRdb reran the public reads through fastp at Q25 and MiXCR, keeping productive beta chains. Each entry is one CDR3 protein sequence, shown with its most common DNA and genes. TCRdb, not the original authors, processed these V and J calls. The sample yields 780,000 or so distinct CDR3 sequences; roughly three fifths were counted once. 20% to 30% of the sample belongs to the ten largest clones.

Rearrangement joined TRBV18 to TRBJ2-2, and TRBD2 may be the D gene, going by 5 matching bases. The clonotype was recovered from a man aged 40-50 years in good health. Material: blood. The encoded CDR3 is CASSPRGDMNTGELFF. The DNA reads as follows: TGTGCCAGCTCACCACGGGGAGACATGAACACCGGGGAGCTGTTTTTT.